This T cell receptor (beta chain) was profiled in a study of cytomegalovirus exposure and HLA in healthy donors. Study-level results: The likely origin of a cluster of highly shared sequence variants was a sequencing artifact. Most TCR sequences were uncommon, yet certain public TCRs appeared in many donors. As a later analysis showed, several of the most significant clusters appeared to be linked to common viral pathogens. In an earlier analysis, about 87% or about 30%: the productive usage of most TCR beta V segments.

From germline, CDR1 is MDHEN and CDR2 SYDVKM. V shed 8 bases, J shed 1 base, and the junction held 9 bases outside the gene matches. This CDR3 comprises 15 residues. Researchers ran the PCR with 60 Vbeta and 13 Jbeta primers. Clones were read by immunoSEQ multiplex PCR, and TCRdb kept only the in-frame ones, dropping some. The sample lists roughly 180,000 clones; approximately 81% were seen once. On this clone: The antigen is unknown.

The sequencing input was PBMCs. This receptor was identified in a man in his thirties or forties in good health and CMV-seronegative. This chain uses TRBV28 with TRBJ2-3; 7 bases align to TRBD2. The CDR3, as DNA: TGTGCCAGCTGGGTCGGGGGGTCGGGCACAGATACGCAGTATTTT. It encodes CASWVGGSGTDTQYF.